What follows are 30 T cell receptor beta chains derived from one specimen sequenced in a study of response to subunit inactivated influenza vaccine. MiXCR, applied by TCRdb to the RT-PCR reads, yields one record per CDR3 protein. The sample shows about 540,000 distinct CDR3 sequences, 11% to 15% of them seen only once. The sequencing used PBMCs from blood, collected approximately 12 days after vaccination. These receptors came from a man between 50 and 59 years old who received an inactivated influenza vaccine.

This clonotype was detected a few times. This sequence joins TRBV7-2 and TRBJ1-5, with D hard to call. Germline V gene lookup returns CDR1 SGHTA and CDR2 FQGNSA. The CDR3 has 16 residues. V was cut by 0 bases and J by 0 bases, with 9 bases left in between. CDR3 in amino acids: CASSLAFGDSNQPQHF. CDR3 nucleotide sequence: TGTGCCAGCAGCTTAGCTTTCGGGGATAGCAATCAGCCCCAGCATTTT.

This clonotype was picked up a small number of times. A read error may explain this, as a much larger clone is one base away. The chain joins TRBV11-2 to TRBJ2-7; 9 nucleotides align to TRBD1. After removal of 1 base from V and 4 bases from J, the junction contained 2 bases not matched to a gene. This CDR3 contains 14 residues. Germline CDR1 reads SGHAT; CDR2 reads FQNNGV. This CDR3 is CASSLGTGEYEQYF. CDR3 bases: TGTGCCAGCAGCTTAGGGACAGGGGAGTACGAGCAGTACTTC.

This clonotype was picked up many times. V gene TRBV18 combines with J gene TRBJ2-1; tentative D call: TRBD2 (5 bases). The CDR3 is 14 residues long. Between the trimmed V and J ends, which lost 0 bases and 4 bases, there was a span of 7 bases. Germline CDR1 is KGHSH and CDR2 is LQKENI. CDR3 DNA: TGTGCCAGCTCACCACCGTCGGGATACAATGAGCAGTTCTTC. As protein: CASSPPSGYNEQFF.

This clonotype was seen more than once but under ten times. The gene calls are TRBV30 and TRBJ1-1; 7 bases are shared with TRBD1. The V gene's germline CDR1 is GTSNPN and CDR2 SVGIG (reference sequence). The J segment lost 5 bases and the V segment lost 3 bases, leaving 9 bases of the junction unmatched. This CDR3 has 14 amino acids. Here the CDR3 reads CAWRAGGGRTEAFF. The CDR3, as DNA: TGTGCCTGGAGGGCAGGGGGTGGGCGGACTGAAGCTTTCTTT.

This clonotype has only a few counts. V gene TRBV6-1 combines with J gene TRBJ2-1; 8 bases line up with TRBD2. The trim removed 4 bases at V and 3 bases at J, leaving 8 bases unmatched. This CDR3 comprises 16 residues. CDR1 MNHNS and CDR2 SASEGT come from the germline V gene. CDR3 sequence (DNA): TGTGCCAGCAGTGGTACCGGGACTAGGCGCTACAATGAGCAGTTCTTC. Encoded protein: CASSGTGTRRYNEQFF.

This clonotype was seen repeatedly, ten times or more. The rearrangement joins TRBV12-3 or TRBV12-4 to TRBJ2-5; D might be TRBD1 (6 bases). The CDR3 has 14 amino acids. Trimming left V 7 bases short and J 1 base short, with 13 bases between. The CDR3 here is CASTLGHLQETQYF. CDR3 sequence (DNA): TGTGCCAGCACCTTGGGACACCTCCAAGAGACCCAGTACTTC.

This clonotype occurred many times. The CDR3 region is CASSFLDSTDTQYF. CDR3 sequence (DNA): TGTGCCAGCAGCTTTCTGGACAGCACAGATACGCAGTATTTT. This rearrangement joins TRBV7-2 to TRBJ2-3; D is unclear. Between the trimmed V and J ends, which lost 3 bases and 0 bases, there was a span of 7 bases. This CDR3 is 14 amino acids long. Germline lookup yields CDR1 SGHTA and CDR2 FQGNSA.

This clonotype has just a few counts. The chain employs TRBV5-1 and TRBJ2-7, with 7 bases lining up with TRBD1. This CDR3 has 13 amino acids. CDR1 and CDR2 from the germline V gene are SGHRS and YFSETQ. The V gene end was trimmed by 5 bases and the J gene end by 0 bases; junction bases not matched to a gene: 2. For the CDR3, the DNA is TGCGCCAGCAGGAAGGGGGCCTCCTACGAGCAGTACTTC. Amino acid sequence: CASRKGASYEQYF. Filled out from reference TRBV5-1 and TRBJ2-7, the complete variable domain reads KAGVTQTPRYLIKTRGQQVTLSCSPISGHRSVSWYQQTPGQGLQFLFEYFSETQRNKGNFPGRFSGRQFSNSRSEMNVSTLELGDSALYLCASRKGASYEQYFGPGTRLTVT.

This chain joins TRBV20-1 and TRBJ2-3, with 12 bases aligning to TRBD2. This CDR3 contains 16 residues. V shed 0 bases, J shed 8 bases, and the junction held 9 bases outside the gene matches. The germline gives CDR1 DFQATT, CDR2 SNEGSKA (reference sequence). In DNA, the CDR3 is TGCAGTGCTAGAGATGGGCTGAGGACTAGCGGGACTACGCAGTATTTT. This codes for CSARDGLRTSGTTQYF.

This clonotype came up many times. The V and J genes are TRBV9 and TRBJ2-1; no definite D call. The CDR3 covers 12 residues. Trimming cost V 3 bases and J 5 bases, with 6 bases left between them. CDR1 and CDR2 (germline): SGDLS, YYNGEE. The CDR3 loop reads CASSELDNEQFF. Here the CDR3 DNA reads TGTGCCAGCAGCGAATTAGACAATGAGCAGTTCTTC.

The V and J genes are TRBV20-1 and TRBJ2-3; D could derive from TRBD1 or TRBD2 (5 bases each). Germline lookup yields CDR1 DFQATT and CDR2 SNEGSKA (reference sequence). V lost 2 bases and J lost 5, with 26 bases in between. The CDR3 covers 18 residues. The CDR3 spells CSARPLSFGDAVVDTQYF. The CDR3 DNA is TGCAGTGCTAGACCCCTTTCGTTCGGGGACGCTGTCGTAGATACGCAGTATTTT.

This clonotype has just a few counts. The CDR3 reads CASSYTLAGLHEQYF. In DNA form, the CDR3 reads TGTGCCAGCAGTTACACACTAGCGGGATTACACGAGCAGTACTTC. The rearrangement joins TRBV6-2 or TRBV6-3 to TRBJ2-7; 10 nucleotides match TRBD2. After removal of 2 bases from V and 5 bases from J, the junction contained 6 bases not matched to a gene. The CDR3 runs 15 residues. Germline CDR1 reads MNHEY; CDR2 reads SVGEGT.

The chain recombines TRBV12-3 or TRBV12-4 with TRBJ2-3; 11 bases line up with TRBD2. This CDR3 is built from 15 residues. V lost 6 bases to trimming and J lost 6 bases; unmatched junction nucleotides: 8. The CDR3 nucleotides are TGTGCCAGCAGGGGCACTAGCGGGGGCGGGGATACGCAGTATTTT. It specifies CASRGTSGGGDTQYF.

There are a few counts of this clonotype. The chain joins TRBV20-1 to TRBJ2-3; D ambiguous. Per the germline V gene, CDR1 is DFQATT and CDR2 is SNEGSKA (reference sequence). Deletions cut 0 bases from V and 3 bases from J, with 10 bases between. This CDR3 spans 14 amino acids. CDR3 in amino acids: CSARDLPATDTQYF. Here the CDR3 DNA reads TGCAGTGCTAGAGATCTACCCGCAACAGATACGCAGTATTTT.

The chain recombines TRBV20-1 with TRBJ1-6; D not certain. Germline V gives CDR1 DFQATT, CDR2 SNEGSKA (reference sequence). This CDR3 has 15 amino acids. The ends were cut back, 2 bases at V and 7 bases at J, with 15 bases in the middle. The CDR3 DNA sequence: TGCAGTGCTAGAAACAGTCTTCTAGGGAATTCACCCCTCCACTTT. Translating gives CSARNSLLGNSPLHF.

The rearrangement links TRBV7-9 to TRBJ2-2; TRBD2 matches 9 bases. The ends lost 5 bases at V and 1 base at J; junction bases unmatched: 5. The CDR3 loop spans 16 amino acids. Germline V gene lookup returns CDR1 SEHNR and CDR2 FQNEAQ (reference sequence). The CDR3 reads CASSRYSGGNTGELFF. Here the CDR3 DNA reads TGTGCCAGCAGCCGGTATAGCGGGGGGAACACCGGGGAGCTGTTTTTT.

This clonotype was seen only a few times. The V call is TRBV2, the J call TRBJ2-3; D could derive from TRBD1 or TRBD2 (5 bases each). The CDR3 sequence is 11 residues long. Trimming took off 7 bases at V and 6 bases at J, with 8 bases between the two ends. The germline CDR1 and CDR2 sequences are SNHLY and FYNNEI. Here the CDR3 reads CASTGDDTQYF. The CDR3, as DNA: TGTGCCAGCACCGGGGACGATACGCAGTATTTT.

This rearrangement joins TRBV6-2 or TRBV6-3 to TRBJ2-7; no reliable D call. The CDR3 covers 12 residues. The V end lost 5 bases, the J end lost 6 bases, and 11 bases lay between the germline ends. CDR1 and CDR2 (germline): MNHEY, SVGEGT. The CDR3 DNA is TGTGCCAGCAGTAAAGGGTCATCCGAGCAGTACTTC. Protein sequence: CASSKGSSEQYF.

In its sample, this clonotype was seen a few times. V is TRBV7-2 and J is TRBJ2-5, with D perhaps TRBD1 (6 bases). CDR1 is SGHTA, CDR2 FQGNSA, per germline. Trimming took 4 bases from V and 7 from J, leaving 16 bases between them. CDR3 length: 14 residues. The CDR3 DNA reads as TGTGCCAGCAGCTCCCCAGGGGAGTGGGGGACCCAGTACTTC. This sequence encodes CASSSPGEWGTQYF.

The rearrangement uses TRBV2 and TRBJ2-7; D remains ambiguous. Trimming left V 0 bases short and J 6 bases short, with 9 bases between. The CDR3 is 13 amino acids. Germline values: CDR1 SNHLY, CDR2 FYNNEI. The CDR3 sequence is CASSEAPRVEQYF. In DNA, the CDR3 is TGTGCCAGCAGTGAAGCTCCTAGGGTCGAGCAGTACTTC.

Only a few counts were recorded for this clonotype. J is TRBJ2-3 and V is TRBV6-5; a weak D match, TRBD2 (6 bases). Trimming shortened V by 2 bases and J by 0 bases, and 12 bases separated the two germline ends. The CDR3 runs to 16 residues. Germline CDR1 is MNHEY and CDR2 is SVGAGI. CDR3 amino acids: CASSYLSGSSTDTQYF. The DNA for the CDR3 is TGTGCCAGCAGTTACCTTAGCGGATCTAGCACAGATACGCAGTATTTT.

J is TRBJ2-3 and V is TRBV7-2, with D possibly being TRBD2 (5 bases). The CDR3 spans 14 residues. V was cut by 5 bases and J by 2 bases, with 11 bases left in between. CDR1 is SGHTA and CDR2 is FQGNSA in the germline V gene. The CDR3 sequence is CASSTGLPTDTQYF. The DNA for the CDR3 is TGTGCCAGCAGCACCGGACTTCCCACAGATACGCAGTATTTT.

The genes are TRBV7-9 and TRBJ2-1; 8 nucleotides match TRBD2. Germline lookup yields CDR1 SEHNR and CDR2 FQNEAQ (reference sequence). Unmatched junction bases numbered 12, after V lost 6 bases and J lost 8 bases. CDR3 size: 15 residues. CDR3 sequence (DNA): TGTGCCAGCAGTACCACTAGCGGCCCTTCTGATGAGCAGTTCTTC. Amino acids: CASSTTSGPSDEQFF. The entire variable domain, with the rest obtained from reference TRBV7-9 and TRBJ2-1, is as follows: DTGVSQNPRHKITKRGQNVTFRCDPISEHNRLYWYRQTLGQGPEFLTYFQNEAQLEKSRLLSDRFSAERPKGSFSTLEIQRTEQGDSAMYLCASSTTSGPSDEQFFGPGTRLTVL.

This chain joins TRBV5-1 and TRBJ2-3; 7 positions agree with TRBD2. The CDR3 covers 14 residues. V trimming: 0 bases; J trimming: 5 bases; junction bases outside the gene matches: 3. CDR1 SGHRS and CDR2 YFSETQ come from the germline V gene. The CDR3 here is CASSLGRGEDTQYF. CDR3 coding DNA: TGCGCCAGCAGCTTGGGTCGGGGGGAAGATACGCAGTATTTT. Looking up the rest from reference TRBV5-1 and TRBJ2-3 gives the full variable domain: KAGVTQTPRYLIKTRGQQVTLSCSPISGHRSVSWYQQTPGQGLQFLFEYFSETQRNKGNFPGRFSGRQFSNSRSEMNVSTLELGDSALYLCASSLGRGEDTQYFGPGTRLTVL.

This chain connects TRBV9 to TRBJ2-7; either TRBD1 or TRBD2 may fit D (7 bases each). The germline V gene encodes CDR1 SGDLS and CDR2 YYNGEE. The CDR3 loop spans 14 amino acids. The V end was cut by 4 bases, the J end by 2 bases, with 13 bases between. The CDR3 loop reads CASSSGGETYEQYF. The CDR3 nucleotides are TGTGCCAGCAGCTCAGGGGGGGAAACCTACGAGCAGTACTTC.

Many counts were recorded for this clonotype. The V and J genes are TRBV20-1 and TRBJ2-7; 9 nucleotides agree with TRBD1. The CDR3 loop spans 14 amino acids. Trimming took 5 bases from V and 3 from J; bases not matched to a gene: 8. Germline lookup yields CDR1 DFQATT and CDR2 SNEGSKA (reference sequence). The DNA of the CDR3 is TGCAGTGCTTACCCCGGGACAGGGCACTACGAGCAGTACTTC. This codes for CSAYPGTGHYEQYF.

V gene TRBV5-1 combines with J gene TRBJ2-3; 8 bases fit TRBD1. This CDR3 spans 16 amino acids. In germline, CDR1 is SGHRS, CDR2 YFSETQ. The V and J ends lost 0 bases and 0 bases, in that order; junction bases with no gene match: 3. In DNA form, the CDR3 reads TGCGCCAGCAGCTTGGGTTGGACAGGGAGCACAGATACGCAGTATTTT. This encodes CASSLGWTGSTDTQYF.

This clonotype appeared a few times. The rearrangement links TRBV29-1 to TRBJ1-2; 10 bases align to TRBD1. The CDR3 runs 13 residues. Germline assignment: CDR1 SQVTM and CDR2 ANQGSEA. Unmatched junction bases numbered 5, after V lost 3 bases and J lost 7 bases. The CDR3 loop reads CSVDGQGEGGYTF. The CDR3 coding sequence is TGCAGCGTTGACGGACAGGGGGAGGGTGGCTACACCTTC.

V and J are TRBV10-1 and TRBJ2-7, with unresolved D. Germline V gives CDR1 WNHNN, CDR2 SYGVQD (reference sequence). V lost 4 bases, J lost 5 bases, and 12 bases lay in between. This CDR3 spans 13 amino acids. The CDR3 reads CASSGSPMNEQYF. DNA of the CDR3: TGCGCCAGCAGTGGGAGCCCAATGAACGAGCAGTACTTC.

This clonotype appeared once. The J gene is TRBJ2-5, the V gene TRBV6-1, with D maybe TRBD1 (6 bases). V was clipped by 7 bases and J by 3 bases, with 18 bases between them. There are 15 residues in the CDR3. Germline V gene data show CDR1 as MNHNS and CDR2 as SASEGT. The CDR3 DNA sequence: TGTGCCAGCACCCTCCGACGGAACAGGGAAGAGACCCAGTACTTC. Its translation is CASTLRRNREETQYF.